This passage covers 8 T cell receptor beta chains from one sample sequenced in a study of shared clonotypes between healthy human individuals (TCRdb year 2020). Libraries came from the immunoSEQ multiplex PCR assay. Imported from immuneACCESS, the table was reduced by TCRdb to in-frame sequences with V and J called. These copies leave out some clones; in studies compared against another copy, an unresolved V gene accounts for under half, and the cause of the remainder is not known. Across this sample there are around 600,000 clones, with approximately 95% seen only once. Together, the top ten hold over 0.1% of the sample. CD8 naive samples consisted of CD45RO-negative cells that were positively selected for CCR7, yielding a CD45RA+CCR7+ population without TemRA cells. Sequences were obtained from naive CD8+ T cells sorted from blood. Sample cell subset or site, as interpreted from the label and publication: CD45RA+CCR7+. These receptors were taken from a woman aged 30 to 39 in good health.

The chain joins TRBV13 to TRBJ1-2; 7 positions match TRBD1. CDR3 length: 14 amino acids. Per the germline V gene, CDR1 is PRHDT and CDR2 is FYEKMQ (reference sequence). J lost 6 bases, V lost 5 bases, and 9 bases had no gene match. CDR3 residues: CASSPPTGENGYTF. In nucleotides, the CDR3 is TGTGCCAGCAGCCCTCCTACAGGGGAGAATGGCTACACCTTC.

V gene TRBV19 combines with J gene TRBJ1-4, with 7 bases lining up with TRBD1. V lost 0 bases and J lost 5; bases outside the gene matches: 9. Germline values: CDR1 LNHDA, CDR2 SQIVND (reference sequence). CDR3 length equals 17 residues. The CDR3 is CASSIDLETGSNEKLFF. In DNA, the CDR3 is TGTGCCAGTAGTATAGATCTGGAGACAGGGAGCAATGAAAAACTGTTTTTT.

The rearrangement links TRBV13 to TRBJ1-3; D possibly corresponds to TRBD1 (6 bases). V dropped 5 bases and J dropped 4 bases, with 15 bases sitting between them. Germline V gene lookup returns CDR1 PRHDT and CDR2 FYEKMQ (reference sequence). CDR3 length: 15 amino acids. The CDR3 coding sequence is TGTGCCAGCAGCACCGCTACAGGGTACGGAAACACCATATATTTT. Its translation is CASSTATGYGNTIYF.

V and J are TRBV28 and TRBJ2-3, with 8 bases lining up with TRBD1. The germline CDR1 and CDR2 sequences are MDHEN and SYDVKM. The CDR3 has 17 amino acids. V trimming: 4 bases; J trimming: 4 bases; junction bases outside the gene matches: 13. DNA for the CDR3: TGTGCCAGCAGTTCCACCGGACAGGGTGACCCGCCAGATACGCAGTATTTT. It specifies CASSSTGQGDPPDTQYF. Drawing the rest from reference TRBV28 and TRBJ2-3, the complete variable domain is DVKVTQSSRYLVKRTGEKVFLECVQDMDHENMFWYRQDPGLGLRLIYFSYDVKMKEKGDIPEGYSVSREKKERFSLILESASTNQTSMYLCASSSTGQGDPPDTQYFGPGTRLTVL.

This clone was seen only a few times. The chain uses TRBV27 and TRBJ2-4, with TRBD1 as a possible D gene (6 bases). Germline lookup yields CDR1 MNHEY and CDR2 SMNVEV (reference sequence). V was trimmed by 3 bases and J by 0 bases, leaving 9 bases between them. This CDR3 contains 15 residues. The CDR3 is CASSLAGVAKNIQYF. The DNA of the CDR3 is TGTGCCAGCAGTTTGGCAGGGGTAGCCAAAAACATTCAGTACTTC.

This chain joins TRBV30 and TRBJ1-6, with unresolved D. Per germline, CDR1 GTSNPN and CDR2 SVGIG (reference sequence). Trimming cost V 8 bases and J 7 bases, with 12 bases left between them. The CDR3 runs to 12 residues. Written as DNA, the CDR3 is TGTGCCGTGACGGGGATCAATTCACCCCTCCACTTT. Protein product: CAVTGINSPLHF. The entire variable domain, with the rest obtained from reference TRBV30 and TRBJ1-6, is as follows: SQTIHQWPATLVQPVGSPLSLECTVEGTSNPNLYWYRQAAGRGLQLLFYSVGIGQISSEVPQNLSASRPQDRQFILSSKKLLLSDSGFYLCAVTGINSPLHFGNGTRLTVT.

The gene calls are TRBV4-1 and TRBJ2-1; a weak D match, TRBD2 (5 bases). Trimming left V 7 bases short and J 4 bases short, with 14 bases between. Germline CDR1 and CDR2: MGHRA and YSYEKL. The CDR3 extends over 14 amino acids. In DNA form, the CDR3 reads TGCGCCAGCAAGATTGCACTAGATTACAATGAGCAGTTCTTC. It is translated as CASKIALDYNEQFF.

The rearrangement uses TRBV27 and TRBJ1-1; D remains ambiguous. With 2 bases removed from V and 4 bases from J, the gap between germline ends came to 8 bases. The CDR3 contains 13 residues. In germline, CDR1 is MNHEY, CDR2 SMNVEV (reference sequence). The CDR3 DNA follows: TGTGCCAGCAGTTTAGGGCGCCGCACTGAAGCTTTCTTT. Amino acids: CASSLGRRTEAFF.